This is a list of T cell receptor beta chains from one sample in a study of patients and donors after allogeneic stem cell transplantation. MiXCR, applied by TCRdb to the RT-PCR reads, yields one record per CDR3 protein. The sample has roughly 960,000 distinct CDR3 sequences; about a sixth are singletons. Sequencing used blood, either unsorted or a sorted T cell fraction (not recorded which). These receptors originate from a human donor who was either an allogeneic HSCT recipient or a stem cell or donor lymphocyte infusion donor (not recorded which). It is not recorded whose cells these are; they may come from a transplant donor. The CDR3 runs from the conserved cysteine through the conserved F or W. Fields, in order: D gene, clone size, J gene, V gene, CDR3 DNA, CDR3 protein. A D gene is named only where the DNA matches it firmly. Size values are once, few and many counts, or a class for expanded clones, and some rows have none.

- many TRBJ1-1 TRBV4-3 TGCGCCAGCAGCCAAGGGGGACTTTACACTGAAGCTTTCTTT CASSQGGLYTEAFF
- - TRBJ1-1 TRBV30 TGTGCCTGGAGCACAGGAGGTGAAGCTTTCTTT CAWSTGGEAFF
TRBD1 - TRBJ1-2 TRBV5-1 TGCGCCAGCAGCACAGACAGGGGACAATATGGCTACACCTTC CASSTDRGQYGYTF
TRBD2 few TRBJ2-3 TRBV27 TGTGCCAGCGGTACTAGCGGGGGGGCTCGGGATACGCAGTATTTT CASGTSGGARDTQYF
- - TRBJ1-2 TRBV18 TGTGCCAGCTCACCTCAAACTCTCTATGGCTACACCTTC CASSPQTLYGYTF
- - TRBJ2-7 TRBV2 TGTGCCAGCAGTGTTTGGGACGAGCAGTACTTC CASSVWDEQYF
- few TRBJ1-6 TRBV29-1 TGCAGCGTGGCTACGGGACGGCATAATTCACCCCTCCACTTT CSVATGRHNSPLHF
- - TRBJ2-7 TRBV7-2 TGTGCCAGCAGCTTTGGGCAGGTCAAATACTACGAGCAGTACTTC CASSFGQVKYYEQYF
- few TRBJ1-2 TRBV29-1 TGCAGTGCCCAGGCCCCAGGGGCATTGTTTGGCTACACCTTC CSAQAPGALFGYTF
- few TRBJ2-7 TRBV27 TGTGCCAGCAGCCCTGTCGCCAGGGTCTACCGAACTTCTTACGAGCAGTACTTC CASSPVARVYRTSYEQYF
- many TRBJ1-1 TRBV4-3 TGCGCCAGCAGCCAAGGGGGTCAGACTCAAGCTTTCTTT CASSQGGQTQAFF
- many TRBJ2-7 TRBV12-3/TRBV12-4 TGTGCCAGCAGTTTGGGGGCTACCTACGAGCAGTACTTC CASSLGATYEQYF
TRBD1 few TRBJ1-4 TRBV12-3/TRBV12-4 TGTGCCAGCAGTTTGACAGGGGGCAGGGAAAAACTGTTTTTT CASSLTGGREKLFF
- many TRBJ2-5 TRBV29-1 TGCAGCGTTGAGTCGGCAGGGCCCCTCCAAGAGACCCAGTACTTC CSVESAGPLQETQYF
TRBD1 few TRBJ1-1 TRBV20-1 TGCAGTGCGGGACTGACAGGGAAGACTGAAGCTTTCTTT CSAGLTGKTEAFF
TRBD1 - TRBJ1-1 TRBV5-1 TGCGCCAGCAGCCAGACAGGGGGTAGTGGTGAAGCTTTCTTT CASSQTGGSGEAFF
- few TRBJ2-2 TRBV24-1 TGTGCCACCAGTGGAGGGTGGGACACCGGGGAGCTGTTTTTT CATSGGWDTGELFF
- - TRBJ1-6 TRBV20-1 TGCAGTGCTAGGTACCCGGGTGCGTTGAATTCACCCCTCCACTTT CSARYPGALNSPLHF
- few TRBJ1-1 TRBV6-5 TGTGCCAGCAGTTACACACTCGGCGGGGCCAGGAACACTGAAGCTTTCTTT CASSYTLGGARNTEAFF
- - TRBJ2-5 TRBV5-4 TGTGCCAGCAGCTTGGGTACCGGGAATCTTAAAAAGACCCAGTACTTC CASSLGTGNLKKTQYF
TRBD1 few TRBJ2-1 TRBV27 TGTGCCAGCAGTTTAAATGGCAGGGGGACCTACAATGAGCAGTTCTTC CASSLNGRGTYNEQFF
TRBD1 few TRBJ1-1 TRBV10-3 TGTGCCATCGCCGGGACAGAGACGATGAACACTGAAGCTTTCTTT CAIAGTETMNTEAFF
TRBD1 few TRBJ2-2 TRBV5-4 TGTGCCAGCAGCTGGGGACAGGAAGGCGGGGAGCTGTTTTTT CASSWGQEGGELFF
TRBD1 few TRBJ1-2 TRBV27 TGTGCCTCTCGGACAGGGCGCTATGGCTACACCTTC CASRTGRYGYTF
- few TRBJ2-1 TRBV5-1 TGCGCCAGCAGCTTGACAACTAGGGGGAACAATGAGCAGTTCTTC CASSLTTRGNNEQFF
- few TRBJ2-7 TRBV20-1 TGCAGTGCTAGAGGCGGACAGCAGCACGAGCAGTACTTC CSARGGQQHEQYF
- - TRBJ2-7 TRBV7-3 TGTGCCAGCACCCTAGGGGCCGGGACGGGGCCATACGAGCAGTACTTC CASTLGAGTGPYEQYF
TRBD2 - TRBJ2-1 TRBV5-5 TGTGCCAGCAGCTTGGATTTGAAGGGCGGGGGGGCTAACAATGAGCAGTTCTTC CASSLDLKGGGANNEQFF
- few TRBJ2-1 TRBV29-1 TGCAGCGTTGAGAGGACTGCATACAATGAGCAGTTCTTC CSVERTAYNEQFF
- - TRBJ2-5 TRBV20-1 TGCAGTGCTAGAGAGACCCTGCGGGAGACCCAGTACTTC CSARETLRETQYF
TRBD2 - TRBJ2-1 TRBV3-1 TGTGCCAGCAGCCAAGAAGGACTAGCGATTGGCGATGAGCAGTTCTTC CASSQEGLAIGDEQFF
TRBD2 - TRBJ2-3 TRBV7-9 TGTGCCAGCAGTGCGGGGGGAAGCACAGATACGCAGTATTTT CASSAGGSTDTQYF
- many TRBJ1-2 TRBV20-1 TGCAGTGCTAGCAGGGAGGGCGGCTACACCTTC CSASREGGYTF
- many TRBJ1-4 TRBV20-1 TGCAGTGCTAGAGATCGAATGGGTTTTGAAAAACTGTTTTTT CSARDRMGFEKLFF
- - TRBJ2-2 TRBV7-3 TGTGCCAGCAGCTTAATAAGGACAGCTAACACCGGGGAGCTGTTTTTT CASSLIRTANTGELFF
- - TRBJ2-5 TRBV4-1 TGCGCCAGCAGCCAAGTCGGACTCGTCCAAGAGACCCAGTACTTC CASSQVGLVQETQYF
- many TRBJ1-1 TRBV9 TGTGCCAGCAGCGTATCTGGAGTGATCGACACTGAAGCTTTCTTT CASSVSGVIDTEAFF
- - TRBJ1-5 TRBV7-8 TGTGCCAGCAGCCCGAAACTGGGTCAGCCCCAGCATTTT CASSPKLGQPQHF
TRBD1 few TRBJ2-5 TRBV20-1 TGCAGTGCTAGAGGGACAGGCCAAGAGACCCAGTACTTC CSARGTGQETQYF
- few TRBJ2-7 TRBV4-1 TGCGCCAGCAGCCAACCGGGCTCCTCCTACGAGCAGTACTTC CASSQPGSSYEQYF
TRBD1 few TRBJ2-7 TRBV12-3/TRBV12-4 TGTGCCAGCAGTAAACCGGGACAGGTCATAAAGCAGTACTTC CASSKPGQVIKQYF
- few TRBJ2-7 TRBV4-2 TGTGCCAGCAGCCAAGTGGGGTCAAGACCCGCGGGGCGCGAGCAGTACTTC CASSQVGSRPAGREQYF
TRBD1 many TRBJ1-3 TRBV12-3/TRBV12-4 TGTGCCAGCGACAGGGTAGATGGAAACACCATATATTTT CASDRVDGNTIYF
- - TRBJ2-5 TRBV5-1 TGCGCCAGCGCCGTAGTGGAGCAAGAGACCCAGTACTTC CASAVVEQETQYF
- - TRBJ1-5 TRBV21-1 TGTGCCAGCAGCAGAAAACCGGAGTTATTGAGCAATCAGCCCCAGCATTTT CASSRKPELLSNQPQHF
- - TRBJ1-6 TRBV6-1 TGTGCCAGCAGTGAAGCTGCGGGGTCACCCCTCCACTTT CASSEAAGSPLHF
- - TRBJ2-2 TRBV3-1 TGTGCCAGCAGCCCTATCTGGAACACCGGGGAGCTGTTTTTT CASSPIWNTGELFF
- - TRBJ2-5 TRBV24-1 TGTGCCACCAGTGCCTCACGGACTTTCCAAGAGACCCAGTACTTC CATSASRTFQETQYF
TRBD2 - TRBJ2-1 TRBV12-3/TRBV12-4 TGTGCCAGCAGTTCAGGACTAGCCAGCTCCTACAATGAGCAGTTCTTC CASSSGLASSYNEQFF
- few TRBJ2-7 TRBV12-3/TRBV12-4 TGTGCCAGCAGTTTGCACTCCTACGAGCAGTACTTC CASSLHSYEQYF